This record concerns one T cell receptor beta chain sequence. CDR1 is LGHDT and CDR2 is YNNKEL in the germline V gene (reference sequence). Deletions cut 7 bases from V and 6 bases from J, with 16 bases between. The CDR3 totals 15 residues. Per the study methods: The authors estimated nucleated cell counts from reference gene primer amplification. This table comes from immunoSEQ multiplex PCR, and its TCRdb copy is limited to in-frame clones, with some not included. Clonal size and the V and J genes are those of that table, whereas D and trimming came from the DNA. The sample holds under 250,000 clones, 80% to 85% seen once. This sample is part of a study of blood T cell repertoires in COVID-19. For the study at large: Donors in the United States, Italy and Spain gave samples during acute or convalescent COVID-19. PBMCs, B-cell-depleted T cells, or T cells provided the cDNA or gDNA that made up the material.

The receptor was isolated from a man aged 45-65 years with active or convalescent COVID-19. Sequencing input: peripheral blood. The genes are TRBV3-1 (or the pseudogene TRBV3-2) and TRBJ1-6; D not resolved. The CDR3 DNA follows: TGTGCCAGCACCCCGGGAGGAGAGCGTAATTCACCCCTCCACTTT. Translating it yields CASTPGGERNSPLHF.